The next 23 T cell receptor beta chains were all read from a single sample in a study of blood T cell repertoires in COVID-19. Profiled with immunoSEQ multiplex PCR; TCRdb holds only in-frame clones, not every one. The sample includes about 140,000 clones, about 82% of them seen just once. The source material was peripheral blood. These receptors originate from an elderly woman with active or convalescent COVID-19.

The table lists this clone with a few counts. The chain has TRBV7-2 and TRBJ2-5, with TRBD1 matching over 7 bases. CDR1 and CDR2 (germline): SGHTA, FQGNSA. The CDR3 consists of 14 residues. The ends lost 1 base at V and 4 bases at J; junction bases unmatched: 3. The CDR3 coding sequence is TGTGCCAGCAGCTTAGGTGCAGGGGGAGAGACCCAGTACTTC. Its protein product is CASSLGAGGETQYF.

The chain couples TRBV2 to TRBJ1-2, with 9 positions matching TRBD1. V lost 8 bases to trimming and J lost 8 bases; unmatched junction nucleotides: 9. Germline V gene sequence: CDR1 SNHLY, CDR2 FYNNEI. The CDR3 length is 13 residues. In DNA form, the CDR3 reads TGTGCCAGCGAATACCGGACAGGGGACGGCTACACCTTC. It is translated as CASEYRTGDGYTF. The full variable domain, with the rest looked up from reference TRBV2 and TRBJ1-2, is EPEVTQTPSHQVTQMGQEVILRCVPISNHLYFYWYRQILGQKVEFLVSFYNNEISEKSEIFDDQFSVERPDGSNFTLKIRSTKLEDSAMYFCASEYRTGDGYTFGSGTRLTVV.

The chain combines TRBV2 with TRBJ1-6; 7 nucleotides match TRBD1. Germline V gene sequence: CDR1 SNHLY, CDR2 FYNNEI. With V trimmed by 6 bases and J by 7 bases, 9 bases remained unmatched. This CDR3 contains 15 residues. The CDR3 sequence: CASRAGGQDNSPLHF. CDR3 DNA: TGTGCCAGCAGAGCTGGAGGACAGGACAATTCACCCCTCCACTTT.

The chain employs TRBV19 and TRBJ2-7, with 11 bases identical to TRBD1. Per germline, CDR1 LNHDA and CDR2 SQIVND (reference sequence). The CDR3 has 14 amino acids. Trimming took 5 bases from V and 4 from J; bases not matched to a gene: 4. The CDR3 spells CASSAGTGGYEQYF. The DNA for the CDR3 is TGTGCCAGTAGTGCCGGGACAGGGGGATACGAGCAGTACTTC.

The chain carries TRBV11-1 and TRBJ2-7, with D perhaps matching TRBD1 (6 bases). V dropped 5 bases and J dropped 6 bases, with 14 bases sitting between them. Germline CDR1 reads SGHAT; CDR2 reads FQDESV (reference sequence). This CDR3 spans 13 amino acids. This chain's CDR3 is CASSKQGSAEQYF. The CDR3 region has the DNA TGTGCCAGCAGCAAACAGGGATCTGCCGAGCAGTACTTC. The entire variable domain, with the rest obtained from reference TRBV11-1 and TRBJ2-7, is as follows: EAEVAQSPRYKITEKSQAVAFWCDPISGHATLYWYRQILGQGPELLVQFQDESVVDDSQLPKDRFSAERLKGVDSTLKIQPAELGDSAMYLCASSKQGSAEQYFGPGTRLTVT.

The chain joins TRBV6-5 to TRBJ2-2, with a weak D call TRBD1 (6 bases). Per the germline V gene, CDR1 is MNHEY and CDR2 is SVGAGI. There are 15 residues in the CDR3. Trimming took off 1 base at V and 4 bases at J, with 10 bases between the two ends. The CDR3 DNA is TGTGCCAGCAGTTACTGGCAGGGGCCCACCGGGGAGCTGTTTTTT. Translating gives CASSYWQGPTGELFF.

The gene calls are TRBV11-2 and TRBJ1-6; 8 bases are shared with TRBD1. CDR1 and CDR2 from the germline V gene are SGHAT and FQNNGV. The CDR3 is made up of 15 amino acids. Losses at the gene ends were 0 bases for V and 7 bases for J; bases not matched to a gene: 2. CDR3: CASSLDGQGNSPLHF. CDR3 sequence (DNA): TGTGCCAGCAGCTTAGATGGACAGGGCAATTCACCCCTCCACTTT. Full variable domain (outside the CDR3, taken from reference TRBV11-2 and TRBJ1-6): EAGVAQSPRYKIIEKRQSVAFWCNPISGHATLYWYQQILGQGPKLLIQFQNNGVVDDSQLPKDRFSAERLKGVDSTLKIQPAKLEDSAVYLCASSLDGQGNSPLHFGNGTRLTVT.

V usage is TRBV7-2 and J usage is TRBJ1-1, with D maybe TRBD1 (5 bases). The CDR3 runs 14 residues. Germline CDR1 is SGHTA and CDR2 is FQGNSA. V shed 2 bases and J shed 2 bases, with 9 bases lying between them. The CDR3 loop reads CASSLKGPNTEAFF. CDR3 coding DNA: TGTGCCAGCAGCTTAAAGGGGCCCAACACTGAAGCTTTCTTT.

J is TRBJ1-2 and V is TRBV30; D is possibly TRBD1 (5 bases). Germline CDR1 GTSNPN, CDR2 SVGIG (reference sequence). The V end was cut by 4 bases, the J end by 5 bases, with 8 bases between. The CDR3 has 11 residues. In nucleotides, the CDR3 is TGTGCCTGGAAACCAGGGTATGGCTACACCTTC. Its protein product is CAWKPGYGYTF.

This chain links TRBV5-4 with TRBJ2-7; tentative D call: TRBD2 (6 bases). Germline CDR1 SGHNT, CDR2 YYREEE (reference sequence). The CDR3 has 14 amino acids. V lost 0 bases to trimming and J lost 1 base, with 8 bases between them. CDR3 DNA sequence: TGTGCCAGCAGCTTGGGGGGGGAGTCCTACGAGCAGTACTTC. Translating it yields CASSLGGESYEQYF.

The chain combines TRBV6-5 with TRBJ2-7; possibly TRBD2 for D (5 bases). Trimming stripped 6 bases from V and 0 bases from J, with 15 bases between. Germline assignment: CDR1 MNHEY and CDR2 SVGAGI. This CDR3 has 15 residues. CDR3 DNA: TGTGCCAGCAGGTACAGAAGGGAGAGCTCCTACGAGCAGTACTTC. It specifies CASRYRRESSYEQYF.

The chain links TRBV5-1 to TRBJ2-1; 7 nucleotides align to TRBD2. V lost 3 bases and J lost 14; bases outside the gene matches: 11. Per the germline V gene, CDR1 is SGHRS and CDR2 is YFSETQ. The CDR3 has 13 amino acids. The CDR3 region has the DNA TGCGCCAGCAGCTGGGAGGGCCTTGAGATTGAGTTCTTC. It encodes CASSWEGLEIEFF.

The chain links TRBV10-3 to TRBJ1-1, with D possibly matching TRBD1 (5 bases). The ends were cut back, 2 bases at V and 8 bases at J, with 9 bases in the middle. Germline V gene lookup returns CDR1 ENHRY and CDR2 SYGVKD. The CDR3 is 12 amino acids. CDR3 in DNA: TGTGCCATCAGTGAGGCCCGGGGGGAAGCTTTCTTT. It translates to CAISEARGEAFF.

This chain uses TRBV25-1 with TRBJ1-2; 9 bases align to TRBD1. V shed 3 bases, J shed 4 bases, and the junction held 6 bases outside the gene matches. CDR3 size: 15 residues. Germline values: CDR1 MGHDK, CDR2 SYGVNS. CDR3 sequence: CASSDQDRGFYGYTF. CDR3 nucleotides: TGTGCCAGCAGTGACCAGGACAGGGGATTCTATGGCTACACCTTC.

The chain employs TRBV7-6 and TRBJ2-3; 10 bases agree with TRBD2. The germline gives CDR1 SGHVS, CDR2 FNYEAQ. The CDR3 has 19 amino acids. Germline trimming cut 1 base from V and 0 bases from J; bases unmatched to any gene: 10. As DNA, the CDR3 is TGTGCCAGCAGCTTAGAGACTAGCGGGTGGACGCCTAGCACAGATACGCAGTATTTT. Amino acids: CASSLETSGWTPSTDTQYF.

The genes are TRBV5-6 and TRBJ1-6, with 8 bases fitting TRBD1. The length of the CDR3 is 17 residues. Germline CDR1 reads SGHDT; CDR2 reads YYEEEE. The J segment lost 6 bases and the V segment lost 0 bases, leaving 8 bases of the junction unmatched. The CDR3, as DNA: TGTGCCAGCAGCTTGGCGGGGACAGGTGGAGGTAATTCACCCCTCCACTTT. This encodes CASSLAGTGGGNSPLHF.

J is TRBJ2-3 and V is TRBV2, with D possibly TRBD2 on 6 matching bases. V lost 6 bases and J 2 bases, leaving 15 bases between the germline ends. The CDR3 covers 15 residues. Germline loops: CDR1 SNHLY, CDR2 FYNNEI. CDR3 nucleotides: TGTGCCAGCAGGGCTACTAGCACCCACACAGATACGCAGTATTTT. Translated, it gives CASRATSTHTDTQYF.

The V and J genes are TRBV29-1 and TRBJ1-1, with 9 bases fitting TRBD1. CDR3 length: 11 amino acids. CDR1 SQVTM and CDR2 ANQGSEA come from the germline V gene. Unmatched junction bases numbered 2, after V lost 6 bases and J lost 6 bases. The CDR3 coding sequence is TGCAGCGTCTGGACAGGGGCTGAAGCTTTCTTT. Protein product: CSVWTGAEAFF. The variable domain in full, with the rest retrieved from reference TRBV29-1 and TRBJ1-1, is SAVISQKPSRDICQRGTSLTIQCQVDSQVTMMFWYRQQPGQSLTLIATANQGSEATYESGFVIDKFPISRPNLTFSTLTVSNMSPEDSSIYLCSVWTGAEAFFGQGTRLTVV.

The chain joins TRBV12-5 to TRBJ2-2; D not certain. The CDR3 has 13 residues. V was clipped by 6 bases and J by 0 bases, with 5 bases between them. CDR1 is LGHNT, CDR2 FRNRAP, per germline. CDR3 loop: CASGASNTGELFF. In DNA, the CDR3 is TGTGCTAGTGGAGCTTCGAACACCGGGGAGCTGTTTTTT.

V and J are TRBV12-3 or TRBV12-4 and TRBJ2-3; D perhaps matches TRBD2 (6 bases). The CDR3 consists of 13 residues. V was trimmed by 9 bases and J by 6 bases, leaving 16 bases between them. The CDR3 region has the DNA TGTGCCAGTCAGTCGGGGGTCCAGGATACGCAGTATTTT. Translating it yields CASQSGVQDTQYF.

The rearrangement joins TRBV7-9 to TRBJ2-5, with TRBD2 matching 10 bases. The germline V gene encodes CDR1 SEHNR and CDR2 FQNEAQ (reference sequence). Trimming cost V 1 base and J 7 bases; bases outside gene matches: 9. The CDR3 length is 16 residues. CDR3 loop: CASSLGIAGGQVTQYF. CDR3 bases: TGTGCCAGCAGCTTAGGAATAGCGGGGGGCCAGGTGACCCAGTACTTC.

V is TRBV20-1 and J is TRBJ2-2; a weak D match, TRBD2 (5 bases). The CDR3 loop spans 15 amino acids. CDR1 is DFQATT, CDR2 SNEGSKA, per germline (reference sequence). V was pared by 3 bases and J by 4 bases, with 15 bases between. CDR3 protein: CSASWQTTGTGELFF. The CDR3 region has the DNA TGCAGTGCTAGTTGGCAGACTACGGGCACCGGGGAGCTGTTTTTT.

The chain couples TRBV18 to TRBJ1-2; D gene uncertain. Germline loops: CDR1 KGHSH, CDR2 LQKENI. V shed 2 bases and J shed 0 bases, with 4 bases lying between them. This CDR3 is built from 13 residues. This CDR3 is CASSPGANYGYTF. The CDR3 DNA is TGTGCCAGCTCACCAGGAGCTAACTATGGCTACACCTTC.